This is a list of T cell receptor beta chains from one sample in a study of response to subunit inactivated influenza vaccine. TCRdb re-analysed the RT-PCR reads in MiXCR, keeping a single row per CDR3 protein. The profile shows around 570,000 distinct CDR3 sequences, 11% of them singletons. These same data were also listed under a study on T cells expressing NK-cell markers.

The sample in question was PBMCs from blood, obtained on the day of vaccination. Receptors were obtained from a middle-aged man who received an inactivated influenza vaccine. Both conserved end residues are part of each CDR3. The order of the fields is J gene, V gene, clone size, D gene, CDR3 protein, CDR3 DNA. D genes are given only for firm matches. Clone size is given for some rows only: seen once, a few or many times, or a class if the clone is expanded.

>TRBJ2-3|TRBV20-1|few|TRBD2
CSAPASGGVSTDTQYF
TGCAGTGCTCCTGCTAGCGGGGGGGTTAGCACAGATACGCAGTATTTT
>TRBJ2-1|TRBV18|-|TRBD1
CASSPPKGAISYNEQFF
TGTGCCAGCTCACCACCGAAGGGGGCTATCTCCTACAATGAGCAGTTCTTC
>TRBJ1-3|TRBV7-9|-|TRBD1
CASSTGAGNTIYF
TGTGCCAGTTCCACAGGGGCTGGAAACACCATATATTTT
>TRBJ2-7|TRBV30|-|-
CAWSVQRGEQYF
TGTGCCTGGAGTGTACAACGCGGGGAGCAGTACTTC
>TRBJ2-3|TRBV28|-|TRBD2
CASSWAGATDTQYF
TGTGCCAGCAGTTGGGCGGGAGCAACAGATACGCAGTATTTT
>TRBJ2-3|TRBV11-1|-|TRBD2
CASSFFYGLAGEGSPTDTQYF
TGTGCCAGCAGCTTCTTTTACGGACTAGCGGGAGAGGGAAGTCCGACAGATACGCAGTATTTT
>TRBJ2-6|TRBV7-2|-|-
CASSPPPGANVLTF
TGTGCCAGCAGCCCTCCCCCTGGGGCCAACGTCCTGACTTTC
>TRBJ2-2|TRBV20-1|few|-
CSARAYGPTGELFF
TGCAGTGCTAGGGCGTACGGACCGACCGGGGAGCTGTTTTTT
>TRBJ1-1|TRBV5-4|few|TRBD1
CASSRDRGRLMPTEAFF
TGTGCCAGCAGCCGGGACAGGGGGCGTCTGATGCCCACTGAAGCTTTCTTT
>TRBJ2-3|TRBV5-1|-|TRBD2
CASSLAGRAGDTQYF
TGCGCCAGCAGCTTGGCCGGGAGGGCCGGTGATACGCAGTATTTT
>TRBJ1-4|TRBV28|-|-
CASSGEKLFF
TGTGCCAGCAGTGGCGAAAAACTGTTTTTT
>TRBJ2-5|TRBV20-1|-|TRBD2
CSAIAGGETQYF
TGCAGTGCTATAGCGGGAGGTGAGACCCAGTACTTC
>TRBJ1-1|TRBV12-3/TRBV12-4|many|-
CASSFEGRNTEAFF
TGTGCCAGCAGTTTTGAGGGACGGAACACTGAAGCTTTCTTT
>TRBJ2-3|TRBV9|-|TRBD2
CASSVAASGWADTQYF
TGTGCCAGCAGCGTAGCCGCTAGCGGGTGGGCAGATACGCAGTATTTT
>TRBJ2-1|TRBV12-3/TRBV12-4|many|-
CASSLTEFNEQFF
TGTGCCAGCAGTTTGACAGAATTCAATGAGCAGTTCTTC
>TRBJ1-1|TRBV7-2|-|TRBD1
CASSSMGQGATEALF
TGTGCCAGCAGCTCAATGGGACAGGGGGCGACTGAAGCTCTCTTT
>TRBJ1-2|TRBV9|-|-
CASSPREPNYGYTF
TGTGCCAGCAGCCCAAGAGAACCTAACTATGGCTACACCTTC
>TRBJ2-7|TRBV20-1|few|-
CSVTDRDYEQYF
TGCAGTGTTACGGACAGAGATTACGAGCAGTACTTC
>TRBJ2-2|TRBV5-1|many|TRBD2
CASSSGTSGTGELFF
TGCGCCAGCAGCTCCGGGACTAGTGGCACCGGGGAGCTGTTTTTT
>TRBJ2-2|TRBV7-8|many|TRBD2
CASSPRRELAGNTGELFF
TGTGCCAGCAGCCCCAGAAGGGAACTAGCGGGAAACACCGGGGAGCTGTTTTTT
>TRBJ2-7|TRBV5-1|-|-
CASSLIGSAADEQYF
TGCGCCAGCAGCTTGATTGGCTCAGCGGCCGACGAGCAGTACTTC
>TRBJ2-2|TRBV20-1|-|-
CSAYLPNTGELFF
TGCAGTGCGTACCTACCTAACACCGGGGAGCTGTTTTTT
>TRBJ2-3|TRBV5-1|few|-
CASRTDSFATDTQYF
TGCGCCAGTCGCACGGACAGCTTTGCCACAGATACGCAGTATTTT
>TRBJ2-7|TRBV6-1|few|-
CATGAGTAFLYEQYF
TGTGCCACAGGGGCCGGGACCGCCTTCCTCTACGAGCAGTACTTC
>TRBJ1-1|TRBV12-3/TRBV12-4|-|-
CASSPSLGTEAFF
TGTGCCAGCAGTCCTAGCCTGGGCACTGAAGCTTTCTTT
>TRBJ2-1|TRBV28|few|-
CASGRAWQFF
TGTGCCAGCGGTAGGGCTTGGCAGTTCTTC
>TRBJ1-2|TRBV6-2/TRBV6-3|-|-
CASSKNILSNYGYTF
TGTGCCAGCAGCAAAAACATCTTATCTAACTATGGCTACACCTTC
>TRBJ1-1|TRBV25-1|-|-
CASSEGSWDTEAFF
TGTGCCAGCAGTGAAGGGAGTTGGGACACTGAAGCTTTCTTT
>TRBJ2-2|TRBV7-9|few|-
CASGRTVSTGELFF
TGTGCCAGCGGACGGACAGTCAGCACCGGGGAGCTGTTTTTT
>TRBJ1-1|TRBV7-2|few|-
CASSLVLGANTEAFF
TGTGCCAGCAGCTTAGTTCTGGGAGCGAACACTGAAGCTTTCTTT
>TRBJ2-1|TRBV20-1|-|TRBD2
CSARGLAGPTYNEQFF
TGCAGTGCTAGAGGACTAGCGGGACCAACCTACAATGAGCAGTTCTTC
>TRBJ2-1|TRBV10-3|few|TRBD2
CAISDRTSGRSNEQFF
TGTGCCATCAGTGACCGGACTAGCGGGAGAAGCAATGAGCAGTTCTTC
>TRBJ2-1|TRBV3-1|-|-
CASSQGVLEQFF
TGTGCCAGCAGCCAAGGGGTCTTGGAGCAGTTCTTC
>TRBJ2-1|TRBV29-1|few|-
CSVNPAPVFEQFF
TGCAGCGTTAACCCCGCTCCGGTCTTTGAGCAGTTCTTC
>TRBJ2-3|TRBV28|-|TRBD1
CASSTTGTAQYF
TGTGCCAGCAGTACAACCGGGACAGCACAGTATTTT
>TRBJ2-7|TRBV9|-|-
CASSVGGSPSYEQYF
TGTGCCAGCAGCGTAGGGGGGTCTCCCTCCTACGAGCAGTACTTC
>TRBJ2-7|TRBV5-1|few|-
CASSLEGAPEQYF
TGCGCCAGCAGCTTGGAAGGGGCGCCCGAGCAGTACTTC
>TRBJ2-1|TRBV20-1|many|-
CSARTGASYNEQFF
TGCAGTGCTAGGACAGGTGCCTCCTACAATGAGCAGTTCTTC
>TRBJ2-2|TRBV11-2|many|-
CAIFGTGELFF
TGTGCCATCTTCGGCACCGGGGAGCTGTTTTTT
>TRBJ2-4|TRBV12-3/TRBV12-4|-|-
CASSPGAWWDIQYF
TGTGCCAGCAGTCCCGGGGCCTGGTGGGACATTCAGTACTTC
>TRBJ2-5|TRBV15|-|TRBD2
CATDALSGRYQETQYF
TGTGCCACTGATGCACTTAGCGGGAGGTACCAAGAGACCCAGTACTTC
>TRBJ2-7|TRBV2|-|-
CASGRTKGDSYEQYF
TGTGCCAGCGGACGCACTAAGGGTGACTCCTACGAGCAGTACTTC
>TRBJ2-3|TRBV6-2/TRBV6-3|few|TRBD2
CASSTGTSGTRTDTQYF
TGTGCCAGCAGTACCGGGACTAGCGGTACCCGCACAGATACGCAGTATTTT
>TRBJ2-5|TRBV7-2|-|TRBD1
CASSMGQNQETQYF
TGTGCCAGCAGCATGGGACAGAACCAAGAGACCCAGTACTTC
>TRBJ2-7|TRBV4-3|few|TRBD2
CASSQDKAGGPDSYEQYF
TGCGCCAGCAGCCAAGATAAAGCGGGAGGGCCGGATAGCTACGAGCAGTACTTC
>TRBJ2-3|TRBV12-3/TRBV12-4|few|TRBD1
CASSIHRGDTQYF
TGTGCCAGCAGTATCCACAGGGGGGATACGCAGTATTTT
>TRBJ2-1|TRBV7-8|few|-
CASSLRRASSYNEQFF
TGTGCCAGCAGCTTAAGGAGGGCTAGCTCCTACAATGAGCAGTTCTTC
>TRBJ2-7|TRBV6-1|-|TRBD2
CASRRSGNSYEQYF
TGTGCCAGCAGACGTAGCGGGAACTCCTACGAGCAGTACTTC
>TRBJ2-1|TRBV5-1|few|TRBD2
CASSYGRIEQFF
TGCGCCAGCAGCTACGGGAGGATTGAGCAGTTCTTC
>TRBJ1-2|TRBV20-1|-|TRBD1
CSARDRTTYGYTF
TGCAGTGCGAGGGACAGGACAACCTATGGCTACACCTTC
>TRBJ2-1|TRBV10-3|-|TRBD1
CATGTGNEQFF
TGTGCCACCGGGACAGGTAATGAGCAGTTCTTC
>TRBJ2-1|TRBV27|few|TRBD2
CASSFLGTSGSNEQFF
TGTGCCAGCAGTTTCCTAGGGACTAGCGGGAGCAATGAGCAGTTCTTC
>TRBJ2-1|TRBV7-2|-|-
CASSPGVAARSYNEQFF
TGTGCCAGCAGCCCCGGGGTAGCGGCCCGCTCCTACAATGAGCAGTTCTTC